The 21 T cell receptor beta chains below all came from one sample that was sequenced in a study of blood T cell repertoires in COVID-19. The assay was immunoSEQ multiplex PCR, and TCRdb's table has in-frame clones only and misses some. The sample lists about 70,000 clones; about nine tenths were seen once. The source material was peripheral blood. All receptors derive from a human donor in a cohort sampled during active COVID-19.

This clone occurred once. The chain couples TRBV7-2 to TRBJ1-1; 7 bases agree with TRBD1. CDR1 is SGHTA and CDR2 is FQGNSA in the germline V gene. The CDR3 consists of 15 residues. V shed 5 bases and J 1 base; nucleotides not matched to a gene: 7. The CDR3 DNA is TGTGCCAGCAGCCCTCAGACAGGGAGGAACACTGAAGCTTTCTTT. Its translation: CASSPQTGRNTEAFF.

The V gene is TRBV4-2, the J gene TRBJ2-3, with D perhaps TRBD1 (6 bases). Germline-derived CDR1 and CDR2 are LGHNA and YNFKEQ. CDR3 size: 15 residues. V was cut by 0 bases and J by 0 bases, with 7 bases left in between. CDR3 residues: CASSQEQGSTDTQYF. Here the CDR3 DNA reads TGTGCCAGCAGCCAAGAACAGGGAAGCACAGATACGCAGTATTTT.

The chain couples TRBV19 to TRBJ1-1; the D is unclear. CDR3 length: 15 amino acids. V was cut by 1 base and J by 1 base, with 10 bases left in between. Per the germline V gene, CDR1 is LNHDA and CDR2 is SQIVND (reference sequence). The CDR3 region is CASSIARVANTEAFF. The CDR3 DNA reads as TGTGCCAGTAGTATAGCGAGGGTGGCGAACACTGAAGCTTTCTTT.

This clone was seen a single time. CDR3 sequence: CASSRPWTRMVVGTDTQYF. CDR3 nucleotide sequence: TGTGCCAGCAGTAGGCCCTGGACTAGAATGGTGGTCGGCACAGATACGCAGTATTTT. This chain links TRBV6-2 or TRBV6-3 with TRBJ2-3, with 7 bases matching TRBD2. With 5 bases clipped from V and 1 base from J, the junction kept 18 bases outside the gene matches. Germline CDR1 reads MNHEY; CDR2 reads SVGEGT. CDR3 size: 19 residues.

The CDR3 bases are TGTGCCAGCAGCGTGGGACAGGGGGCGGATACGCAGTATTTT. The encoded protein is CASSVGQGADTQYF. The V gene is TRBV9, the J gene TRBJ2-3, with 12 nucleotides matching TRBD1. This CDR3 is built from 14 residues. Germline values: CDR1 SGDLS, CDR2 YYNGEE. The V segment lost 2 bases and the J segment 6 bases; nucleotides outside the gene matches: 1. Full variable domain (missing parts from reference TRBV9 and TRBJ2-3): DSGVTQTPKHLITATGQRVTLRCSPRSGDLSVYWYQQSLDQGLQFLIQYYNGEERAKGNILERFSAQQFPDLHSELNLSSLELGDSALYFCASSVGQGADTQYFGPGTRLTVL.

This rearrangement joins TRBV6-2 or TRBV6-3 to TRBJ2-5; D not resolved. This CDR3 has 13 amino acids. V dropped 5 bases and J dropped 5 bases, with 12 bases sitting between them. Germline CDR1 reads MNHEY; CDR2 reads SVGEGT. The CDR3 nucleotides are TGTGCCAGCAGTCCCTCGGCGGCGGAGACCCAGTACTTC. It encodes CASSPSAAETQYF.

The chain combines TRBV27 with TRBJ2-1; TRBD2 matches at 7 bases. This CDR3 is 12 amino acids long. Per germline, CDR1 MNHEY and CDR2 SMNVEV (reference sequence). Trimming at V came to 5 bases and at J to 10 bases, leaving 5 bases not matched to a gene. The CDR3 spells CASSRAGYEQFF. The CDR3 coding sequence is TGTGCCAGCAGTCGAGCGGGATACGAGCAGTTCTTC.

V is TRBV28 and J is TRBJ2-7; TRBD1 is a possible D gene (5 bases). The germline gives CDR1 MDHEN, CDR2 SYDVKM. The CDR3 totals 11 residues. With 8 bases removed from V and 1 base from J, the gap between germline ends came to 6 bases. DNA for the CDR3: TGTGCCAGCCGACAGTCCTACGAGCAGTACTTC. This sequence encodes CASRQSYEQYF.

The gene calls are TRBV28 and TRBJ2-1, with a weak D call TRBD2 (6 bases). V was clipped by 6 bases and J by 5 bases, with 14 bases between them. In germline, CDR1 is MDHEN, CDR2 SYDVKM. This CDR3 contains 14 residues. CDR3 residues: CASRPGGAHNEQFF. The DNA for the CDR3 is TGTGCCAGCAGACCTGGCGGGGCCCACAATGAGCAGTTCTTC.

V and J are TRBV7-2 and TRBJ1-4; 9 bases are a match to TRBD1. Trimming removed 1 base from V and 11 bases from J; junction bases left unmatched: 8. From germline, CDR1 is SGHTA and CDR2 FQGNSA. The CDR3 covers 15 residues. The DNA of the CDR3 is TGTGCCAGCAGCTTAGATGGGACAGGGTTGCGGAAACTGTTTTTT. It yields the protein CASSLDGTGLRKLFF. The full variable domain, in which reference TRBV7-2 and TRBJ1-4 provide the parts outside the CDR3, is GAGVSQSPSNKVTEKGKDVELRCDPISGHTALYWYRQSLGQGLEFLIYFQGNSAPDKSGLPSDRFSAERTGGSVSTLTIQRTQQEDSAVYLCASSLDGTGLRKLFFGSGTQLSVL.

The V and J genes are TRBV18 and TRBJ2-1; D unresolved. CDR1 KGHSH and CDR2 LQKENI come from the germline V gene. Trimming stripped 0 bases from V and 9 bases from J, with 9 bases between. The CDR3 sequence is 13 residues long. This chain's CDR3 is CASSPPSSGEQFF. CDR3 nucleotide sequence: TGTGCCAGCTCACCACCGTCATCGGGTGAGCAGTTCTTC. The full variable domain, rest sourced from reference TRBV18 and TRBJ2-1, is NAGVMQNPRHLVRRRGQEARLRCSPMKGHSHVYWYRQLPEEGLKFMVYLQKENIIDESGMPKERFSAEFPKEGPSILRIQQVVRGDSAAYFCASSPPSSGEQFFGPGTRLTVL.

The rearrangement links TRBV10-3 to TRBJ2-1, with 8 bases aligning to TRBD2. The CDR3 runs 12 residues. V dropped 5 bases and J dropped 8; count of bases not matched to a gene: 2. The germline V gene has CDR1 ENHRY and CDR2 SYGVKD. CDR3 sequence (DNA): TGTGCCATCAGTAAACTAGCGGATGAGCAGTTCTTC. Translation: CAISKLADEQFF.

The chain recombines TRBV9 with TRBJ2-3; TRBD2 agrees at 9 bases. Germline V gene sequence: CDR1 SGDLS, CDR2 YYNGEE. Germline trimming cut 0 bases from V and 0 bases from J; bases unmatched to any gene: 5. There are 17 residues in the CDR3. The CDR3 here is CASSVGLAGASTDTQYF. The CDR3 coding sequence is TGTGCCAGCAGCGTAGGGTTAGCGGGGGCTAGCACAGATACGCAGTATTTT.

The chain employs TRBV9 and TRBJ2-6; D gene uncertain. CDR1 is SGDLS and CDR2 is YYNGEE in the germline V gene. This CDR3 region has 15 residues. V was cut by 3 bases and J by 1 base, with 8 bases left in between. In nucleotides, the CDR3 is TGTGCCAGCAGCGGTAGTACTTCTGGGGCCAACGTCCTGACTTTC. This gives the protein CASSGSTSGANVLTF.

The CDR3 protein is CAISEGRVGYTF. Written as DNA, the CDR3 is TGTGCCATCAGTGAGGGGAGAGTCGGCTACACCTTC. This chain uses TRBV10-3 with TRBJ1-2, with D unresolved. Germline V CDR1 and CDR2: ENHRY, SYGVKD. V was clipped by 2 bases and J by 8 bases, with 9 bases between them. This CDR3 contains 12 residues.

The rearrangement uses TRBV4-3 and TRBJ2-2; tentative D call: TRBD1 (5 bases). The CDR3 spans 15 residues. Germline assignment: CDR1 LGHNA and CDR2 YSLEER. The V end lost 5 bases, the J end lost 0 bases, and 10 bases lay between the germline ends. The CDR3 region is CASSAGQANTGELFF. CDR3 DNA: TGCGCCAGCAGCGCCGGACAAGCGAACACCGGGGAGCTGTTTTTT.

Turning to this clone: The same CDR3 can be traced to other DNA sequences in this sample. The chain employs TRBV9 and TRBJ2-1; the match to TRBD2 covers 7 bases. Germline V gives CDR1 SGDLS, CDR2 YYNGEE. The CDR3 runs to 15 residues. V shed 2 bases, J shed 3 bases, and the junction held 5 bases outside the gene matches. The CDR3 spells CASSVDGGSYNEQFF. DNA of the CDR3: TGTGCCAGCAGCGTCGACGGCGGGAGCTACAATGAGCAGTTCTTC.

The gene calls are TRBV9 and TRBJ2-1; TRBD1 matches 10 bases. Per the germline V gene, CDR1 is SGDLS and CDR2 is YYNGEE. Trimming at V came to 4 bases and at J to 4 bases, leaving 8 bases not matched to a gene. The CDR3 consists of 16 residues. CDR3 residues: CASSPLWTGGYNEQFF. As DNA, the CDR3 is TGTGCCAGCAGCCCCCTATGGACAGGGGGGTACAATGAGCAGTTCTTC.

The count of this clone is one. This rearrangement joins TRBV3-1 (or the pseudogene TRBV3-2) to TRBJ1-2; 9 bases match TRBD1. The CDR3 length is 12 residues. The germline V gene encodes CDR1 LGHDT and CDR2 YNNKEL (reference sequence). V trimming: 5 bases; J trimming: 9 bases; junction bases outside the gene matches: 4. The CDR3: CASSAGTGSYTF. As DNA, the CDR3 is TGTGCCAGCAGCGCCGGGACAGGGAGCTACACCTTC.

The V call is TRBV15, the J call TRBJ1-1, with D possibly TRBD1 on 6 matching bases. V was clipped by 5 bases and J by 5 bases, with 15 bases between them. This CDR3 spans 14 amino acids. Germline values: CDR1 LNHNV, CDR2 YYDKDF (reference sequence). CDR3 loop: CATSGRTGFTEAFF. The CDR3 DNA follows: TGTGCCACCAGCGGCCGAACAGGGTTTACTGAAGCTTTCTTT. Full variable domain (remainder filled in from reference TRBV15 and TRBJ1-1): DAMVIQNPRYQVTQFGKPVTLSCSQTLNHNVMYWYQQKSSQAPKLLFHYYDKDFNNEADTPDNFQSRRPNTSFCFLDIRSPGLGDTAMYLCATSGRTGFTEAFFGQGTRLTVV.

DNA for the CDR3: TGTGCCAGCAGCTTTGGGCCGGGCCGGGGCGAGCAGTACTTC. As protein: CASSFGPGRGEQYF. J is TRBJ2-7 and V is TRBV13, with a possible D match to TRBD2 (5 bases). The germline V gene has CDR1 PRHDT and CDR2 FYEKMQ (reference sequence). V lost 3 bases and J 6 bases, leaving 15 bases between the germline ends. The CDR3 length is 14 residues.